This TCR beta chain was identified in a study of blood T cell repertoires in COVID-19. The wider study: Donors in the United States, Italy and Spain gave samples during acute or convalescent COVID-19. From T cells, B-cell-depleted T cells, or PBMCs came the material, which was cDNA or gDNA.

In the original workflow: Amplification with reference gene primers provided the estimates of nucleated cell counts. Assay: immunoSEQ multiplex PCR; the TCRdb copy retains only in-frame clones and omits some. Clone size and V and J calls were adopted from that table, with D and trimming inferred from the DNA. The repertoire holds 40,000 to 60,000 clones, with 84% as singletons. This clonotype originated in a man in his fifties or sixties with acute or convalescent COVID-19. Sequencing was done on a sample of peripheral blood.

The chain's CDR3 is CAISLAGDYNEQFF. The CDR3 nucleotides are TGTGCCATCAGCCTAGCGGGAGACTACAATGAGCAGTTCTTC. V usage is TRBV10-3 and J usage is TRBJ2-1; 10 nucleotides match TRBD2. The CDR3 is 14 amino acids. Germline V CDR1 and CDR2: ENHRY, SYGVKD. J lost 3 bases, V lost 6 bases, and 2 bases had no gene match.